Below, 18 T cell receptor beta chains from the same sample are listed, as sequenced in a study of cytomegalovirus exposure and HLA in healthy donors (dated by TCRdb to the late 2010s). The library was obtained by the immunoSEQ multiplex PCR assay. For the multiplex PCR, a mixture combining 60 forward primers for TCR Vbeta segments and 13 reverse primers for TCR Jbeta segments was used. TCRdb's version of the immuneACCESS table is confined to in-frame rearrangements and falls short of the full clone set. An unresolved V gene accounts for under half of the shortfall where checked; the remainder is of unknown origin. Present in this sample are roughly 150,000 clones, around 78% of which were seen just once. The ten largest account for 5.5% to 7% of the sample. Sequenced material: PBMCs. All receptors derive from a woman aged 35 to 49 in good health and CMV-seropositive.

V usage is TRBV4-1 and J usage is TRBJ2-7, with 11 positions matching TRBD2. The trim removed 0 bases at V and 3 bases at J, leaving 4 bases unmatched. The CDR3 covers 16 residues. Germline lookup yields CDR1 MGHRA and CDR2 YSYEKL. CDR3 amino acids: CASSQELAGDHYEQYF. CDR3 nucleotides: TGCGCCAGCAGCCAAGAACTAGCGGGGGATCACTACGAGCAGTACTTC.

V gene TRBV11-2 combines with J gene TRBJ2-2; TRBD2 agrees at 8 bases. The CDR3 covers 15 residues. The V gene end was trimmed by 3 bases and the J gene end by 3 bases; junction bases not matched to a gene: 3. In germline, CDR1 is SGHAT, CDR2 FQNNGV. DNA of the CDR3: TGTGCCAGCAGCTTCCGGGAGGGCCACACCGGGGAGCTGTTTTTT. Encoded protein: CASSFREGHTGELFF.

A single count supports this clone. The chain carries TRBV7-8 and TRBJ2-2, with D possibly being TRBD1 (5 bases). The CDR3 has 15 amino acids. Germline assignment: CDR1 SGHVS and CDR2 FQNEAQ. V was pared by 5 bases and J by 4 bases, with 14 bases between. DNA of the CDR3: TGTGCCAGCAGCCTCTTCCTAGGGGCCACCGGGGAGCTGTTTTTT. Amino acids: CASSLFLGATGELFF.

The chain carries TRBV27 and TRBJ2-7; 7 nucleotides align to TRBD1. Germline loops: CDR1 MNHEY, CDR2 SMNVEV (reference sequence). Trimming cost V 6 bases and J 3 bases; bases outside gene matches: 5. The CDR3 runs to 13 residues. The CDR3 coding sequence is TGTGCCAGCAGCCTTACAGGGGACTACGAGCAGTACTTC. This translates into CASSLTGDYEQYF.

The rearrangement links TRBV5-4 to TRBJ2-2, with D hard to call. V was trimmed by 3 bases and J by 8 bases, leaving 17 bases between them. The CDR3 consists of 15 residues. Germline values: CDR1 SGHNT, CDR2 YYREEE (reference sequence). Here the CDR3 reads CASSSPGRRTGELFF. The CDR3 nucleotides read TGTGCCAGCAGCTCGCCTGGAAGGAGAACGGGGGAGCTGTTTTTT.

This chain connects TRBV5-1 to TRBJ2-7, with 7 nucleotides matching TRBD1. This CDR3 has 16 amino acids. Unmatched junction bases numbered 10, after V lost 1 base and J lost 3 bases. The germline V gene has CDR1 SGHRS and CDR2 YFSETQ. The CDR3 DNA follows: TGCGCCAGCAGCTTGCGCCCGCAGGGGGTCGGCTACGAGCAGTACTTC. Translation gives CASSLRPQGVGYEQYF.

The chain is built from TRBV6-5 and TRBJ1-4; the match to TRBD1 covers 10 bases. CDR3 length equals 14 residues. The ends lost 6 bases at V and 7 bases at J; junction bases unmatched: 5. Germline V gives CDR1 MNHEY, CDR2 SVGAGI. CDR3 region: CASRTGTGAEKLFF. CDR3 coding DNA: TGTGCCAGCAGAACCGGGACAGGGGCTGAAAAACTGTTTTTT.

V is TRBV2 and J is TRBJ1-4; 9 nucleotides line up with TRBD1. The J segment lost 5 bases and the V segment lost 3 bases, leaving 4 bases of the junction unmatched. Germline-derived CDR1 and CDR2 are SNHLY and FYNNEI. The CDR3 length is 15 residues. DNA for the CDR3: TGTGCCAGCAGTGATCACGGACAGGGGAATGAAAAACTGTTTTTT. This translates into CASSDHGQGNEKLFF.

The rearrangement joins TRBV7-9 to TRBJ2-4, with a weak D call TRBD2 (5 bases). This CDR3 comprises 15 residues. Trimming took 4 bases from V and 1 from J, leaving 11 bases between them. Germline assignment: CDR1 SEHNR and CDR2 FQNEAQ (reference sequence). The CDR3 sequence: CASSSPGWAKNIQYF. The CDR3 DNA reads TGTGCCAGCAGCTCCCCGGGGTGGGCCAAAAACATTCAGTACTTC.

CDR3 region: CASSVGGTGIYEQYF. CDR3 DNA: TGTGCCAGCAGCGTAGGTGGGACAGGTATCTACGAGCAGTACTTC. V is TRBV9 and J is TRBJ2-7; 8 bases match TRBD1. Germline V lookup: CDR1 SGDLS, CDR2 YYNGEE. The V and J ends lost 0 bases and 3 bases, in that order; junction bases with no gene match: 5. The CDR3 runs to 15 residues.

This clone was counted a few times. The genes are TRBV28 and TRBJ2-7, with TRBD2 as a possible D gene (6 bases). The CDR3 covers 14 residues. The ends were cut back, 6 bases at V and 7 bases at J, with 19 bases in the middle. Germline V gene sequence: CDR1 MDHEN, CDR2 SYDVKM. This CDR3 reads CASRNGGPLGEQYF. The CDR3, as DNA: TGTGCCAGCAGGAACGGGGGACCCCTCGGGGAGCAGTACTTC.

There are a few counts of this clone. The chain is built from TRBV5-1 and TRBJ2-5; TRBD2 matches at 7 bases. CDR1 SGHRS and CDR2 YFSETQ come from the germline V gene. The CDR3 is made up of 15 amino acids. V trimming: 4 bases; J trimming: 4 bases; junction bases outside the gene matches: 10. This CDR3 reads CASSTLATSPETQYF. The CDR3 nucleotides are TGCGCCAGCAGCACGCTCGCGACTAGCCCAGAGACCCAGTACTTC.

V gene TRBV6-5 combines with J gene TRBJ1-3; possibly TRBD1 for D (6 bases). This CDR3 region has 12 residues. CDR1 and CDR2 (germline): MNHEY, SVGAGI. V gave up 11 bases and J gave up 4 bases, with 12 bases separating them. The CDR3 sequence is CASQGAGNTIYF. The CDR3, as DNA: TGTGCCTCACAGGGTGCCGGAAACACCATATATTTT.

The chain links TRBV4-2 to TRBJ2-7; weak D call: TRBD1 (7 bases). Germline values: CDR1 LGHNA, CDR2 YNFKEQ. The CDR3 runs to 16 residues. V was trimmed by 0 bases and J by 4 bases, leaving 16 bases between them. The CDR3 DNA reads as TGTGCCAGCAGCCAAGATCATTCGGCAGGGGGGTACGAGCAGTACTTC. Protein: CASSQDHSAGGYEQYF.

This clone was found a few times. The chain recombines TRBV7-2 with TRBJ2-5, with TRBD1 identical over 10 bases. Germline loops: CDR1 SGHTA, CDR2 FQGNSA. The CDR3 extends over 16 amino acids. The trim removed 0 bases at V and 5 bases at J, leaving 6 bases unmatched. CDR3 sequence reads: CASSLAGQGVTETQYF. The CDR3 DNA reads as TGTGCCAGCAGCTTAGCTGGACAGGGGGTGACCGAGACCCAGTACTTC.

V and J are TRBV21-1 and TRBJ2-3; the table gives TRBD2 as D, unverified against the DNA. TRBV21-1 is a pseudogene segment. CDR3 length equals 9 residues. DNA for the CDR3: TGTCGACCGGACGGGGCGCAGTATTTT. Its translation: CRPDGAQYF.

This clone was counted only a few times. The chain combines TRBV4-2 with TRBJ2-2; D is uncertain. The CDR3 totals 16 residues. V shed 0 bases and J shed 7 bases, with 15 bases lying between them. Per the germline V gene, CDR1 is LGHNA and CDR2 is YNFKEQ. CDR3 sequence reads: CASSQEHLPSYGELFF. The CDR3 DNA reads as TGTGCCAGCAGCCAAGAACACCTGCCTTCATACGGGGAGCTGTTTTTT.

The V call is TRBV5-6, the J call TRBJ1-2, with 7 bases lining up with TRBD1. The V segment lost 5 bases and the J segment 2 bases; nucleotides outside the gene matches: 6. CDR3 size: 14 residues. The germline V gene encodes CDR1 SGHDT and CDR2 YYEEEE. This CDR3 reads CASRPTGANYGYTF. The CDR3 DNA reads TGTGCCAGCAGACCTACAGGGGCGAACTATGGCTACACCTTC.